The clone carrying this T cell receptor beta chain has more than one count but fewer than ten. As yet, its antigen is unknown. Other DNA sequences in this sample translate to the same CDR3. Reverse transcription of all isolated RNA meant that expressed TCRB transcripts were sequenced. Approximately 3.5 million reads per sample were averaged for naive, central memory and regulatory samples. TCRdb's table, derived via immunoSEQ multiplex PCR, lists solely in-frame clones and lacks some. The sample includes 250,000 to 350,000 clones, about 11% of them seen just once. Sorted cells reached over 95% purity in every population. This entry comes from a study of beta chain features in type 1 diabetes. Whole-study findings and limits: In patients and controls equally, PCR might favor templates that are shorter. Within patients, naive, central memory and Treg TCRB repertoires seemed more similar than within healthy donors.

The CDR3 runs to 15 residues. The V gene end was trimmed by 5 bases and the J gene end by 4 bases; junction bases not matched to a gene: 8. The germline V gene encodes CDR1 SGHNT and CDR2 YYREEE (reference sequence). This sequence was found in a woman in her twenties or thirties in good health. J is TRBJ2-5 and V is TRBV5-4, with 10 bases fitting TRBD2. The sequenced sample consisted of naive CD4+ T cells from blood. In nucleotides, the CDR3 is TGTGCCAGCAGTTCATCTAGCGGGAGCGGAGAGACCCAGTACTTC. The encoded protein is CASSSSSGSGETQYF.